The 30 T cell receptor beta chains listed next were all sequenced from one sample in a study of OX40 agonist ivuxolimab in advanced cancers. TCRdb's table, derived via immunoSEQ multiplex PCR, lists solely in-frame clones and lacks some. Of some 80,000 clones in the sample, 65% to 85% were seen once. Sample: CD4+ or CD8+ T cells sorted from blood, taken in a trial of the OX40 agonist ivuxolimab. The receptors derive from an adult with an advanced solid tumor such as melanoma, head and neck, liver or kidney cancer.

The rearrangement links TRBV5-6 to TRBJ1-3; D ambiguous. The germline V gene has CDR1 SGHDT and CDR2 YYEEEE. The V end lost 2 bases, the J end lost 4 bases, and 10 bases lay between the germline ends. This CDR3 contains 14 residues. For the CDR3, the DNA is TGTGCCAGCAGCTTCGAGGGTTTGGGAAACACCATATATTTT. Residues: CASSFEGLGNTIYF.

V gene TRBV5-1 combines with J gene TRBJ2-7, with 8 bases fitting TRBD1. Losses at the gene ends were 6 bases for V and 1 base for J; bases not matched to a gene: 6. The CDR3 spans 14 residues. CDR1 and CDR2 from the germline V gene are SGHRS and YFSETQ. In DNA form, the CDR3 reads TGCGCCAGCAACCCAGGGGGCGCTTCCTACGAGCAGTACTTC. This gives the protein CASNPGGASYEQYF.

This CDR3 is CASSLAGINEQFF. The CDR3 DNA reads as TGTGCCAGCAGCTTAGCGGGGATTAATGAGCAGTTCTTC. The V call is TRBV7-2, the J call TRBJ2-1; D unclear. The CDR3 has 13 amino acids. In germline, CDR1 is SGHTA, CDR2 FQGNSA. Trimming left V 0 bases short and J 7 bases short, with 7 bases between.

This rearrangement joins TRBV27 to TRBJ1-5, with a weak D call TRBD1 (6 bases). Germline V gene sequence: CDR1 MNHEY, CDR2 SMNVEV (reference sequence). The V end was cut by 0 bases, the J end by 8 bases, with 11 bases between. This CDR3 comprises 14 residues. The CDR3 coding sequence is TGTGCCAGCAGTTTATCGGGGGGCGTCAAGCCCCAGCATTTT. It encodes CASSLSGGVKPQHF.

The V call is TRBV6-6, the J call TRBJ1-1; no reliable D call. V was cut by 5 bases and J by 6 bases, with 10 bases left in between. This CDR3 has 12 amino acids. Looked up from germline, CDR1 is MNHNY and CDR2 is SVGAGI (reference sequence). The chain's CDR3 is CASSVGGSEAFF. Here the CDR3 DNA reads TGTGCCAGCAGTGTGGGTGGATCTGAAGCTTTCTTT.

The chain has TRBV6-1 and TRBJ1-2; D is unclear. Trimming pared 1 base from V and 2 bases from J, leaving 8 bases between. The CDR3 has 14 amino acids. CDR1 is MNHNS and CDR2 is SASEGT in the germline V gene. For the CDR3, the DNA is TGTGCCAGCAGTGAAGGTTGGGAGAACTATGGCTACACCTTC. It specifies CASSEGWENYGYTF.

V and J are TRBV6-5 and TRBJ2-7; D remains unclear. Looked up from germline, CDR1 is MNHEY and CDR2 is SVGAGI. V gave up 4 bases and J gave up 0 bases, with 16 bases separating them. The CDR3 contains 16 residues. The CDR3 here is CASSSYGTGFSYEQYF. CDR3 coding DNA: TGTGCCAGCAGTTCCTATGGAACCGGGTTCTCCTACGAGCAGTACTTC.

This chain's CDR3 is CASRPSPGATNEKLFF. DNA for the CDR3: TGCGCCAGCCGCCCCAGTCCGGGTGCAACTAATGAAAAACTGTTTTTT. This chain uses TRBV5-1 with TRBJ1-4; D call uncertain. Germline V gives CDR1 SGHRS, CDR2 YFSETQ. The CDR3 length is 16 residues. With 7 bases removed from V and 0 bases from J, the gap between germline ends came to 16 bases. Complete variable domain (other parts from reference TRBV5-1 and TRBJ1-4): KAGVTQTPRYLIKTRGQQVTLSCSPISGHRSVSWYQQTPGQGLQFLFEYFSETQRNKGNFPGRFSGRQFSNSRSEMNVSTLELGDSALYLCASRPSPGATNEKLFFGSGTQLSVL.

This sequence joins TRBV9 and TRBJ2-3; 9 positions match TRBD1. The CDR3 is 16 amino acids. Germline CDR1 reads SGDLS; CDR2 reads YYNGEE. V lost 4 bases, J lost 1 base, and 7 bases stayed unmatched. CDR3 DNA sequence: TGTGCCAGCAGCACCCACAGGGGGCAAGGCACAGATACGCAGTATTTT. It encodes CASSTHRGQGTDTQYF.

The chain employs TRBV27 and TRBJ1-4; the D gene is possibly TRBD1 (5 bases). Germline V gene lookup returns CDR1 MNHEY and CDR2 SMNVEV (reference sequence). The CDR3 has 15 residues. V was pared by 5 bases and J by 7 bases, with 17 bases between. CDR3 region: CASSPRGGRSEKLFF. The DNA for the CDR3 is TGTGCCAGCAGTCCCCGTGGGGGGAGGAGTGAAAAACTGTTTTTT.

This clone was picked up a small number of times. The gene calls are TRBV7-6 and TRBJ2-7, with D hard to call. Germline CDR1 reads SGHVS; CDR2 reads FNYEAQ. The CDR3 consists of 12 residues. The V and J ends lost 0 bases and 7 bases respectively, with 7 bases between them. The CDR3 nucleotides read TGTGCCAGCAGCTTAGCAGGACGGGAGCAGTACTTC. It specifies CASSLAGREQYF.

The gene calls are TRBV5-1 and TRBJ1-2; 9 nucleotides agree with TRBD1. This CDR3 is built from 14 residues. The germline gives CDR1 SGHRS, CDR2 YFSETQ. The J segment lost 2 bases and the V segment lost 4 bases, leaving 3 bases of the junction unmatched. The CDR3 reads CASSTGQGNYGYTF. The DNA for the CDR3 is TGCGCCAGCAGCACGGGACAGGGAAACTATGGCTACACCTTC.

This clone was found once. As DNA, the CDR3 is TGCGCCAGCCTACTCCCTAAGGGCAGCCCCGGGGCCAACGTCCTGACTTTC. Translating gives CASLLPKGSPGANVLTF. The chain recombines TRBV10-2 with TRBJ2-6; no clear D gene. Trimming shortened V by 8 bases and J by 4 bases, and 21 bases separated the two germline ends. Germline CDR1 and CDR2: WSHSY and SAAADI. The CDR3 length is 17 residues.

The J gene is TRBJ2-5, the V gene TRBV4-1, with 11 bases identical to TRBD2. Looked up from germline, CDR1 is MGHRA and CDR2 is YSYEKL. Losses at the gene ends were 0 bases for V and 2 bases for J; bases not matched to a gene: 14. The CDR3 contains 20 residues. CDR3 amino acids: CASSQDNPLAGGLGQETQYF. CDR3 nucleotides: TGCGCCAGCAGCCAAGATAATCCGCTAGCGGGGGGTCTGGGGCAAGAGACCCAGTACTTC.

V and J are TRBV7-2 and TRBJ2-3, with D maybe TRBD2 (5 bases). CDR3 length: 14 residues. The germline gives CDR1 SGHTA, CDR2 FQGNSA. V was cut by 2 bases and J by 2 bases, with 8 bases left in between. The DNA for the CDR3 is TGTGCCAGCAGCTTAAACGGGGTCACAGATACGCAGTATTTT. This translates into CASSLNGVTDTQYF.

The chain carries TRBV11-3 and TRBJ2-1, with TRBD1 identical over 8 bases. The CDR3 runs to 15 residues. Germline V CDR1 and CDR2: SGHNT, YENEEA. V shed 6 bases, J shed 0 bases, and the junction held 4 bases outside the gene matches. This chain's CDR3 is CASSLDRGSYNEQFF. Written as DNA, the CDR3 is TGTGCCAGCAGTCTCGACAGGGGCTCCTACAATGAGCAGTTCTTC.

This sequence joins TRBV5-1 and TRBJ2-1, with D perhaps TRBD1 (6 bases). Germline assignment: CDR1 SGHRS and CDR2 YFSETQ. V lost 0 bases and J 1 base, leaving 8 bases between the germline ends. This CDR3 contains 15 residues. CDR3 sequence reads: CASSLAGESYNEQFF. The DNA of the CDR3 is TGCGCCAGCAGCTTGGCAGGGGAATCCTACAATGAGCAGTTCTTC.

The rearrangement joins TRBV19 to TRBJ1-1; D is undetermined. The V gene's germline CDR1 is LNHDA and CDR2 SQIVND (reference sequence). V dropped 5 bases and J dropped 7 bases, with 14 bases sitting between them. The CDR3 contains 13 residues. DNA for the CDR3: TGTGCCAGTAGTCCCGCGCCGGTCAGTGAAGCTTTCTTT. It specifies CASSPAPVSEAFF.

The chain has TRBV4-3 and TRBJ1-2; D perhaps matches TRBD1 (5 bases). Germline values: CDR1 LGHNA, CDR2 YSLEER. This CDR3 comprises 18 residues. V lost 0 bases and J lost 1, with 18 bases in between. CDR3 in DNA: TGCGCCAGCAGCCAAGATATTAGGGGAGGGGTTATTAACTATGGCTACACCTTC. Translation: CASSQDIRGGVINYGYTF.

The chain couples TRBV25-1 to TRBJ2-6; D perhaps matches TRBD1 (5 bases). The length of the CDR3 is 18 residues. Germline CDR1 MGHDK, CDR2 SYGVNS. V was clipped by 5 bases and J by 5 bases, with 22 bases between them. CDR3 residues: CASSWRITGQSRANVLTF. The CDR3 region has the DNA TGTGCCAGCAGTTGGCGTATAACTGGACAAAGTCGGGCCAACGTCCTGACTTTC.

This chain uses TRBV19 with TRBJ2-2, with D maybe TRBD1 (5 bases). Trimming removed 5 bases from V and 3 bases from J, with 13 bases in between. The germline CDR1 and CDR2 sequences are LNHDA and SQIVND (reference sequence). The CDR3 runs to 15 residues. The CDR3: CASSVAGRYTGELFF. CDR3 in DNA: TGTGCCAGTAGTGTAGCAGGGCGGTACACCGGGGAGCTGTTTTTT.

The chain has TRBV4-3 and TRBJ2-2; TRBD2 is a possible D gene (5 bases). From germline, CDR1 is LGHNA and CDR2 YSLEER. Between the trimmed V and J ends, which lost 0 bases and 5 bases, there was a span of 13 bases. This CDR3 comprises 16 residues. DNA for the CDR3: TGCGCCAGCAGCCAAGATCGGGTAGCGATGACCGGGGAGCTGTTTTTT. Amino acids: CASSQDRVAMTGELFF.

The chain links TRBV5-1 to TRBJ2-2, with D perhaps matching TRBD2 (5 bases). The CDR3 has 13 residues. The V gene's germline CDR1 is SGHRS and CDR2 YFSETQ. With 1 base removed from V and 5 bases from J, the gap between germline ends came to 6 bases. The CDR3: CASSLPGTGELFF. The CDR3 region has the DNA TGCGCCAGCAGCTTGCCGGGGACCGGGGAGCTGTTTTTT.

The V and J genes are TRBV18 and TRBJ1-1; D uncertain. CDR1 KGHSH and CDR2 LQKENI come from the germline V gene. V lost 0 bases to trimming and J lost 0 bases, with 8 bases between them. The CDR3 consists of 15 residues. The CDR3: CASSPPAYMNTEAFF. The CDR3, as DNA: TGTGCCAGCTCACCACCGGCGTACATGAACACTGAAGCTTTCTTT.

The rearrangement joins TRBV6-1 to TRBJ1-2; D is ambiguous. V was shortened by 2 bases and J by 4 bases, with 5 bases between the two germline ends. Germline values: CDR1 MNHNS, CDR2 SASEGT. CDR3 size: 12 residues. For the CDR3, the DNA is TGTGCCAGCAGTGAACAATCCTATGGCTACACCTTC. It yields the protein CASSEQSYGYTF.

This clone was seen more than once but under ten times. V usage is TRBV13 and J usage is TRBJ2-5, with 9 bases lining up with TRBD1. The V gene's germline CDR1 is PRHDT and CDR2 FYEKMQ (reference sequence). The V segment lost 5 bases and the J segment 1 base; nucleotides outside the gene matches: 5. This CDR3 is 15 amino acids long. DNA for the CDR3: TGTGCCAGCAGCCCAACGGGACAGGGCCAAGAGACCCAGTACTTC. It is translated as CASSPTGQGQETQYF. The whole variable domain, remainder taken from reference TRBV13 and TRBJ2-5, is AAGVIQSPRHLIKEKRETATLKCYPIPRHDTVYWYQQGPGQDPQFLISFYEKMQSDKGSIPDRFSAQQFSDYHSELNMSSLELGDSALYFCASSPTGQGQETQYFGPGTRLLVL.

The chain recombines TRBV2 with TRBJ2-3, with 11 bases matching TRBD1. J gave up 9 bases and V 4 bases, and 0 bases lay outside the gene matches. Germline V CDR1 and CDR2: SNHLY, FYNNEI. There are 12 residues in the CDR3. DNA for the CDR3: TGTGCCAGCAGTGGGACAGGGGGCACGCAGTATTTT. Protein product: CASSGTGGTQYF.

The chain is built from TRBV13 and TRBJ2-3; no clear D gene. The germline gives CDR1 PRHDT, CDR2 FYEKMQ (reference sequence). The V gene lost 6 bases and the J gene lost 5 bases, with 12 bases spanning the gap. The CDR3 extends over 13 amino acids. The CDR3 reads CASRHRNRDTQYF. The CDR3 bases are TGTGCCAGCAGGCATAGAAATAGAGATACGCAGTATTTT.

The CDR3 region is CASSSRDGPLGETQYF. In nucleotides, the CDR3 is TGTGCCAGCAGTTCGAGGGACGGGCCCCTCGGAGAGACCCAGTACTTC. V usage is TRBV6-5 and J usage is TRBJ2-5; D is tentatively TRBD1 or TRBD2 (5 bases each). CDR1 and CDR2 from the germline V gene are MNHEY and SVGAGI. The ends were cut back, 4 bases at V and 4 bases at J, with 19 bases in the middle. The length of the CDR3 is 16 residues.

This chain uses TRBV18 with TRBJ2-2, with a tentative D call TRBD2 (5 bases). CDR3 size: 17 residues. V dropped 1 base and J dropped 4 bases, with 16 bases sitting between them. Germline lookup yields CDR1 KGHSH and CDR2 LQKENI. The CDR3 loop reads CASSPLQAVSVTGELFF. The CDR3 nucleotides read TGTGCCAGCTCACCACTACAAGCGGTATCGGTCACCGGGGAGCTGTTTTTT. The full variable domain, rest sourced from reference TRBV18 and TRBJ2-2, is NAGVMQNPRHLVRRRGQEARLRCSPMKGHSHVYWYRQLPEEGLKFMVYLQKENIIDESGMPKERFSAEFPKEGPSILRIQQVVRGDSAAYFCASSPLQAVSVTGELFFGEGSRLTVL.